This T cell receptor (beta chain) derives from a study of blood T cell repertoires in COVID-19. Turning to the study itself: Samples representing acute and convalescent COVID-19 were sourced from the United States, Italy and Spain. T cells, B-cell-depleted T cells, or PBMCs supplied cDNA or gDNA.

Only one count was recorded for this clone. Deletions cut 7 bases from V and 0 bases from J, with 12 bases between. The CDR3 has 14 amino acids. The germline V gene encodes CDR1 ENHRY and CDR2 SYGVKD. Patients in Seattle were enrolled during active infection, then followed longitudinally. Per the study methods: Scientists estimated how many nucleated cells there were by amplifying reference gene primers. Assay: immunoSEQ multiplex PCR; the TCRdb copy retains only in-frame clones and omits some. D and trimming were read from the DNA, whereas the V and J calls and clone size are those reported in that table. The data show approximately 120,000 clones, about 85% seen once.

The TCR sequence derives from a woman of 80 years or more with COVID-19, enrolled during active disease. The chain combines TRBV10-3 with TRBJ1-1; weak D call: TRBD1 (5 bases). The sample was peripheral blood. Here the CDR3 reads CAITEGLMNTEAFF. The CDR3 nucleotides are TGTGCCATCACGGAGGGGCTCATGAACACTGAAGCTTTCTTT.